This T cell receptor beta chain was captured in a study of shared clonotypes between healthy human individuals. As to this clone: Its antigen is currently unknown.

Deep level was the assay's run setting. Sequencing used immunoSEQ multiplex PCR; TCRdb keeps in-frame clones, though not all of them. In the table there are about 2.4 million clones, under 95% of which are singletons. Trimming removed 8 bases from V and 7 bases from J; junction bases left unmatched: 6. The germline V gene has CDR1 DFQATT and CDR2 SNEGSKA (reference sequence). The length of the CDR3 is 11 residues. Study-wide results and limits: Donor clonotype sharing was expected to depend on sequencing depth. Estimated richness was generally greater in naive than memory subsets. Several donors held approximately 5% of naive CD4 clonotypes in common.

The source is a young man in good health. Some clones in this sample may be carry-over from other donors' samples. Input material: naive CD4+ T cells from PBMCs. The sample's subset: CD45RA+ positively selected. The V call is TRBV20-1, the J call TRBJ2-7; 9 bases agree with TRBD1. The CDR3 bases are TGCAGTCTAGACAGGGGGTGGGAGCAGTACTTC. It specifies CSLDRGWEQYF.